This section outlines one T cell receptor beta chain sequence together with its context. The source of the sample is a study of T cells in Graves' hyperthyroidism and ophthalmopathy. Across the whole study: Sampling of peripheral blood happened at initial diagnosis, prior to any treatment.

Using approximately 10 ml of fresh peripheral blood, PBMCs were prepared. The source material, RNA transcripts, was used to amplify TCR beta CDR3 regions. First-round RT-PCR with HTBI primers amplified the TCR CDR3 region. TCRdb ran MiXCR on the multiplex PCR reads and lists one entry per CDR3 protein. This table holds about 720,000 distinct CDR3 sequences, about 16% found once. Source material: blood. The clonotype originates from a man aged 18 to 30 with Graves' hyperthyroidism.

The CDR3 DNA reads TGTGCCAGCAGTTCGGTGGCCCCAGGGGACAATGAGCAGTTCTTC. This translates into CASSSVAPGDNEQFF. The V gene is TRBV6-2 or TRBV6-3, the J gene TRBJ2-1; TRBD1 is a possible D gene (6 bases). This CDR3 has 15 amino acids. The V end lost 4 bases, the J end lost 5 bases, and 15 bases lay between the germline ends. The germline V gene has CDR1 MNHEY and CDR2 SVGEGT.